This entry concerns a single T cell receptor beta chain. A junction end diverges from the germline sequence, so it may reflect a read error. In the original processing: Nucleated cell counts were estimated from reference gene primer amplification. The data were produced by immunoSEQ multiplex PCR, yet TCRdb's version contains in-frame clones alone and is incomplete. D and trimming come from the DNA, and the V and J calls and clone size come from that table. The top ten clones hold 1.5% to 2% of a sample with some 250,000 clones, 80% to 90% of them seen once. This sample is drawn from a study of blood T cell repertoires in COVID-19. In the study overall: The origin of the acute and convalescent COVID-19 samples was the United States, Italy and Spain.

The CDR3 is made up of 16 amino acids. Germline CDR1 MNHEY, CDR2 SMNVEV (reference sequence). Grouping used clinical history reported by participants in a survey and questionnaire. Two negative PCRs, clearance, or symptom resolution had been documented for recovered Cohort 3 donors. This receptor was identified in a woman aged 45-65 years who had recovered from COVID-19. Source material: PBMCs or T cells enriched from blood (not recorded which). The V and J genes are TRBV27 and TRBJ2-7; 7 positions match TRBD1. The CDR3 DNA reads as TGTGCCAGCAGTTCGCCCACAGGGGAGTCCCCCTACGCGCAGTACTTC. This gives the protein CASSSPTGESPYAQYF.